These 3 T cell receptor beta chains came from one sample sequenced in a study of vaccination and CD4 T cells after COVID-19. No antigen has been assigned to these receptors. Treatment described: roughly 10-day PBMC culture with coronavirus spike peptide pools or control peptides (ViraFEST assay). An Oncomine TCR Beta short-read assay was used to sequence the DNA from cultured CD4+ T cells. TCRdb re-derived calls from the PCR reads in MiXCR, one entry per CDR3 protein. This table has 15,000 to 20,000 distinct CDR3 sequences, roughly 50% appearing once. The source material was cultured CD4+ T cells from blood. The receptors stem from a human donor with COVID-19.

There are a few counts of this clonotype. This sequence joins TRBV7-3 and TRBJ2-2, with 8 bases identical to TRBD2. V shed 3 bases, J shed 4 bases, and the junction held 7 bases outside the gene matches. This CDR3 is built from 16 residues. Germline V gene lookup returns CDR1 SGHTA and CDR2 FQGTGA. This CDR3 is CASSFRAGASTGELFF. The CDR3 DNA is TGTGCCAGCAGCTTTCGAGCGGGGGCGAGCACCGGGGAGCTGTTTTTT.

About this clonotype itself: No DNA is shown, since the ends of the CDR3 on it are uncertain; the CDR3 is the one TCRdb lists. V usage is TRBV5-4 and J usage is TRBJ1-6. CDR1 and CDR2 from the germline V gene are SGHNT and YYREEE (reference sequence). The CDR3 length equals 17 residues, ends included. The CDR3 protein is CASSFGSGGSYNSPLHF.

The rearrangement links TRBV6-2 or TRBV6-3 to TRBJ2-7; 7 nucleotides match TRBD1. This CDR3 contains 15 residues. Germline CDR1 is MNHEY and CDR2 is SVGEGT. V lost 2 bases to trimming and J lost 9 bases; unmatched junction nucleotides: 13. The CDR3 DNA follows: TGTGCCAGCAGTTACCCCATGAGACAGGGTAGACGGCAGTACTTC. As protein: CASSYPMRQGRRQYF.